This TCR beta chain comes out of a study of regulatory dendritic cells for organ transplantation. CDR3 length: 14 amino acids. Germline V gene data show CDR1 as MNHEY and CDR2 as SVGAGI. V lost 3 bases and J 0 bases, leaving 9 bases between the germline ends. Assay: immunoSEQ multiplex PCR; the TCRdb copy retains only in-frame clones and omits some. The data contain 25,000 to 30,000 clones, roughly 85% of them seen just once; the ten biggest clones take up 0.4%. CD4+ or CD8+ T cells were sorted as naive CD45RA+ or memory CD45RO+. Concerning this clone itself: The antigen is not known.

Study-wide points: The most alloreactive TCR clonotypes were found in resting memory CD8+ cells. Naive CD4+ and CD8+ repertoires were highly diverse; memory CD8+ was most oligoclonal.

This receptor was obtained from a human donor in good health. Material for sequencing was naive CD8+ T cells from blood. As for subset: CD45RA+ naive T cells. The chain couples TRBV6-5 to TRBJ2-7; D unresolved. CDR3 DNA sequence: TGTGCCAGCAGTTATAGCAGTAGCTCCTACGAGCAGTACTTC. Residues: CASSYSSSSYEQYF.